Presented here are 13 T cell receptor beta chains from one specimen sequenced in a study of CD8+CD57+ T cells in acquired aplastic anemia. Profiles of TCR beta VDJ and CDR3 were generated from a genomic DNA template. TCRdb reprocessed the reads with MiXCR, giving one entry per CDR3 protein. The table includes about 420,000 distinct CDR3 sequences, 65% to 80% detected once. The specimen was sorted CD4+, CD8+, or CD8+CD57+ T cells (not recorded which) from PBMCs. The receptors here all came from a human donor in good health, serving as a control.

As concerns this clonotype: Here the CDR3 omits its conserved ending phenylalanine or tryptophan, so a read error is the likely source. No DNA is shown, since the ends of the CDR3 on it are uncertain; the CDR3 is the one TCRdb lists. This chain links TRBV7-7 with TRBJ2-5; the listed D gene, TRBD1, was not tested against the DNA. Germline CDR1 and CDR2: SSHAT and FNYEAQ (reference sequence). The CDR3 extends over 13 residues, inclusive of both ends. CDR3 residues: CASSGTGCGNTIY.

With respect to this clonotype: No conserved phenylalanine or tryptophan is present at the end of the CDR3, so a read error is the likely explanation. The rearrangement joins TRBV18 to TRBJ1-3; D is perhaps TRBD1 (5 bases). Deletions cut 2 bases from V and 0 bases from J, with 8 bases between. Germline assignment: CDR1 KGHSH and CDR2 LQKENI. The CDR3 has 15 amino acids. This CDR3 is CASSPGADSGNTIYS. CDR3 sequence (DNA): TGTGCCAGCTCACCAGGGGCTGACTCTGGAAACACCATATATTCT.

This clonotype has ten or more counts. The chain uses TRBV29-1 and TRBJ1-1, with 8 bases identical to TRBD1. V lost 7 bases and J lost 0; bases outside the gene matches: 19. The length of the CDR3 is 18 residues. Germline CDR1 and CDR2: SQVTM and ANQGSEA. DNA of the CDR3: TGCAGCGCTAATTTAATCGGGACAGGAGATCTCATGAACACTGAAGCTTTCTTT. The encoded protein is CSANLIGTGDLMNTEAFF.

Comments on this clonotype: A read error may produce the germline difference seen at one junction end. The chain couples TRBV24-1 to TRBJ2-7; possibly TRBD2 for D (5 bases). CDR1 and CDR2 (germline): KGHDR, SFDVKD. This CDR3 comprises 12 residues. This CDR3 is CATSDSRRALTF. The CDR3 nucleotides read TGTGCCACCAGTGATTCGCGGCGGGCCCTCACCTTC.

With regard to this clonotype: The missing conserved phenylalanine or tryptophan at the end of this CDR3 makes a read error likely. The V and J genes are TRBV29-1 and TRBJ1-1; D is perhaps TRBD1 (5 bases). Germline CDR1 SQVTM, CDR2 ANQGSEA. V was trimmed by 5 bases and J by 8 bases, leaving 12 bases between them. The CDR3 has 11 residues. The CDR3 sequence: CSVKRGGEAFY. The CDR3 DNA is TGCAGCGTTAAAAGGGGAGGGGAAGCTTTCTAT.

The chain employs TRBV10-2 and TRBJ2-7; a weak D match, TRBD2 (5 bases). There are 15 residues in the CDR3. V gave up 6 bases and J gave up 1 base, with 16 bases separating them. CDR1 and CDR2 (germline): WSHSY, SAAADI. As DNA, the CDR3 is TGCGCCAGCAGCTTAATCCTAGCCCGATCCTACGAGCAGTACTTC. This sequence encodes CASSLILARSYEQYF.

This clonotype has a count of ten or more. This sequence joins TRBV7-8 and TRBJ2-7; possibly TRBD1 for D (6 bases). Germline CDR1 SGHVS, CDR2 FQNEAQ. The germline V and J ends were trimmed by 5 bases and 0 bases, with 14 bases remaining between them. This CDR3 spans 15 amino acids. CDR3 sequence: CASSTGTGLSYEQYF. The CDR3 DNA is TGTGCCAGCAGCACAGGGACCGGCCTCTCCTACGAGCAGTACTTC.

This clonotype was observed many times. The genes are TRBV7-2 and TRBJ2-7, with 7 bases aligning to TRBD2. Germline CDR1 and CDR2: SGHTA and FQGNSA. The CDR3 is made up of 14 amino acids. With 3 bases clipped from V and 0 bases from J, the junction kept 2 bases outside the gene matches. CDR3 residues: CASSFRTSSYEQYF. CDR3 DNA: TGTGCCAGCAGCTTTCGGACTAGCTCCTACGAGCAGTACTTC. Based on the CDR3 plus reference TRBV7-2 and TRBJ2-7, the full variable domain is GAGVSQSPSNKVTEKGKDVELRCDPISGHTALYWYRQSLGQGLEFLIYFQGNSAPDKSGLPSDRFSAERTGGSVSTLTIQRTQQEDSAVYLCASSFRTSSYEQYFGPGTRLTVT.

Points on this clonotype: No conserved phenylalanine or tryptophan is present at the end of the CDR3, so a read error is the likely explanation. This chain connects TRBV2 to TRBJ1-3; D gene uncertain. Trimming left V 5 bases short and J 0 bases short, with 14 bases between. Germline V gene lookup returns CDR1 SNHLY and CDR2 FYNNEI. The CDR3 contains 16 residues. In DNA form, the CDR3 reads TGTGCCAGCAGTAGAGATAGGGCATCCTCTGGAAACACCATATATGTT. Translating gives CASSRDRASSGNTIYV.

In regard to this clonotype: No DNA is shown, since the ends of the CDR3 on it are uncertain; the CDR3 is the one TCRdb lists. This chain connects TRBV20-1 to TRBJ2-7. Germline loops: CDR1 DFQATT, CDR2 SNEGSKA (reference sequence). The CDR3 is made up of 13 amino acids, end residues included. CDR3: CSAGVRAVLQQFF.

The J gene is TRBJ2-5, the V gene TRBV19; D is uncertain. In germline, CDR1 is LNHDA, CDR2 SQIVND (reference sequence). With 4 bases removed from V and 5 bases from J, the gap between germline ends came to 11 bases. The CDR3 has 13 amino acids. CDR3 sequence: CASSTSSTETQYF. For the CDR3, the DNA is TGTGCCAGTAGTACTTCTAGTACCGAGACCCAGTACTTC.

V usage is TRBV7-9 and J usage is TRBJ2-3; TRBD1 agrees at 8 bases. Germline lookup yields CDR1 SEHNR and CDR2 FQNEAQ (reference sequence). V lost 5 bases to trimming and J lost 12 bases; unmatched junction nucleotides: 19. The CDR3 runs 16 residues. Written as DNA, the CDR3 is TGTGCCAGCAGCCGGTCGACAGGGGATGAGCTACGAGCACAGTATTTT. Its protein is CASSRSTGDELRAQYF.

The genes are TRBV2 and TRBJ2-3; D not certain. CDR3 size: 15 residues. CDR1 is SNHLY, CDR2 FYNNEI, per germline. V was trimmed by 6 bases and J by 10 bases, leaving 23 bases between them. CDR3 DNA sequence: TGTGCCAGCAGCATAACAGAGGATAGCAATCAGCCGCAGTATTTT. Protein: CASSITEDSNQPQYF.